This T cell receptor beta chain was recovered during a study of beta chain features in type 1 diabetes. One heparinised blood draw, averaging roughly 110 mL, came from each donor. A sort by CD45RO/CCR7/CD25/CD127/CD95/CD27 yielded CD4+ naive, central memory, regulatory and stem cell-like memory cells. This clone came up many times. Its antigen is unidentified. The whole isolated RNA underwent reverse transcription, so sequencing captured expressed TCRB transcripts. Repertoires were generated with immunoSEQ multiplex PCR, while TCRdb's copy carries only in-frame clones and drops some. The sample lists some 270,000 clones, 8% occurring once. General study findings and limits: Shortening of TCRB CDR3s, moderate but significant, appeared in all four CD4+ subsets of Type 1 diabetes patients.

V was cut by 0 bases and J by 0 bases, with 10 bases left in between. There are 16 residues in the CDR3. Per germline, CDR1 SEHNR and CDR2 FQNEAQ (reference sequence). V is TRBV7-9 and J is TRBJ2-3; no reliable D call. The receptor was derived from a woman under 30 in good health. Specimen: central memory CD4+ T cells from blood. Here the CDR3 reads CASSLAGYTSTDTQYF. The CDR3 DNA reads TGTGCCAGCAGCTTAGCTGGGTATACTAGCACAGATACGCAGTATTTT. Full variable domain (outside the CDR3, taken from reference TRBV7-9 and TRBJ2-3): DTGVSQNPRHKITKRGQNVTFRCDPISEHNRLYWYRQTLGQGPEFLTYFQNEAQLEKSRLLSDRFSAERPKGSFSTLEIQRTEQGDSAMYLCASSLAGYTSTDTQYFGPGTRLTVL.